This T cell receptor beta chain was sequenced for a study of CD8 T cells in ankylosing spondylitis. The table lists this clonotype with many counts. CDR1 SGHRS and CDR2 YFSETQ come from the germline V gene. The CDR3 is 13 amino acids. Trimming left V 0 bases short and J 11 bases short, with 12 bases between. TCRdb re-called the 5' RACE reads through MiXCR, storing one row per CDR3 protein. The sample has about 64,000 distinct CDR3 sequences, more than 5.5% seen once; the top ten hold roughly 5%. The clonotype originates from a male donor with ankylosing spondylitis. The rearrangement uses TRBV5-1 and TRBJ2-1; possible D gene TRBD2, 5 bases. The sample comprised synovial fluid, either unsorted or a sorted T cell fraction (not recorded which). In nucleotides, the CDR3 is TGCGCCAGCAGCTTGGATCTGGGAGCCAAGCAGTTCTTC. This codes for CASSLDLGAKQFF.